This TCR beta chain stems from a study of T-cell memory formation after mild COVID-19. Study-level points and caveats: CD4+ contracting clones were found mainly in CM and EM, and CD8+ ones in EMRA.

From 5'RACE with constant-segment primers came TCR alpha and TCR beta cDNA libraries that carried sample barcodes and UMIs. MiXCR was run by TCRdb on the 5' RACE reads, yielding one entry per CDR3 protein. This sample yields around 340,000 distinct CDR3 sequences, of which roughly an eighth are seen a single time; approximately 22% belongs to the top ten. This clonotype showed up just a few times. Its antigen is currently unknown. The receptor was isolated from a young man who had mild COVID-19 (a few samples of this study predate the infection). Cell type and time point are not known. The sample was PBMCs or a T cell subset sorted from them (not recorded which).

CDR3 residues: CASSLVGIGRPTNEKLFF. The DNA of the CDR3 is TGTGCCAGCAGTTTAGTAGGCATAGGTAGACCAACTAATGAAAAACTGTTTTTT. J is TRBJ1-4 and V is TRBV12-3 or TRBV12-4; D remains unclear. The V and J ends lost 1 base and 0 bases respectively, with 15 bases between them. The CDR3 sequence is 18 residues long.